At least ten counts were recorded for the clone carrying this TCR beta chain. No antigen is known for it. Germline CDR1 reads MDHEN; CDR2 reads SYDVKM. CDR3 length equals 15 residues. The V end was cut by 3 bases, the J end by 0 bases, with 12 bases between. Ahead of any ophthalmopathy symptoms, the blood sample was obtained at the first diagnosis of hyperthyroidism. These data belong to a study of T cells in Graves' hyperthyroidism and ophthalmopathy. Study details: Peripheral blood was taken when the disease was first diagnosed, before any treatment began.

Authors of the study amplified TCR beta CDR3 regions from RNA transcripts. When the TCR CDR3 underwent first-round RT-PCR, the HTBI primer set was used. TCRdb redid the calling of the multiplex PCR reads with MiXCR, one entry per CDR3 protein. Among fewer than 450,000 distinct CDR3 sequences listed, approximately 18% were seen once. Findings and caveats of the study: Ophthalmopathy was model-predicted a median roughly 6.3 months pre-onset. Researchers found most expanded thyroid clonotypes above 0.001 in blood as well.

The receptor's source is a woman younger than 45 with Graves' hyperthyroidism that later progressed to Graves' ophthalmopathy. The source material was blood. The V and J genes are TRBV28 and TRBJ2-7; either TRBD1 or TRBD2 may fit D (5 bases each). CDR3 region: CASSLETAASYEQYF. In nucleotides, the CDR3 is TGTGCCAGCAGTTTGGAGACAGCGGCCTCCTACGAGCAGTACTTC.